A selection of T cell receptor beta chains follows, all from one sample in a study of blood T cells in healthy people across ages. A single record per CDR3 protein comes from TCRdb applying MiXCR to the 5' RACE reads. This table holds about a million distinct CDR3 sequences, roughly 43% found once. What was sequenced was blood. These TCRs come from a man aged 25-40 years in good health. CDR3s include the opening cysteine and the closing phenylalanine or tryptophan. The D gene is left open where the match is weak. Only part of the rows carry a size: once, few, many, or a class if the clone is expanded.

j_call: TRBJ2-5; clone_size: .; d_call: .; v_call: TRBV20-1; cdr3_aa: CSARDGGMQTQYF; cdr3_nt: TGCAGTGCTAGAGATGGGGGGATGCAGACCCAGTACTTC
j_call: TRBJ2-7; clone_size: .; d_call: .; v_call: TRBV14; cdr3_aa: CASSHWLEPGNSYEQYF; cdr3_nt: TGTGCCAGCAGCCATTGGCTCGAACCAGGGAACTCCTACGAGCAGTACTTC
j_call: TRBJ2-3; clone_size: .; d_call: .; v_call: TRBV29-1; cdr3_aa: CSVGRDSDTQYF; cdr3_nt: TGCAGCGTTGGGAGGGACTCAGATACGCAGTATTTT
j_call: TRBJ2-3; clone_size: few; d_call: .; v_call: TRBV20-1; cdr3_aa: CSARRGAGAGGPYTQYF; cdr3_nt: TGCAGTGCTAGGAGGGGTGCGGGGGCCGGGGGCCCCTATACGCAGTATTTT
j_call: TRBJ2-7; clone_size: .; d_call: .; v_call: TRBV5-1; cdr3_aa: CASSADILGYEQYF; cdr3_nt: TGCGCCAGCAGCGCGGATATTCTTGGCTACGAGCAGTACTTC
j_call: TRBJ2-2; clone_size: .; d_call: .; v_call: TRBV25-1; cdr3_aa: CASSEGNYAGELFF; cdr3_nt: TGTGCCAGCAGTGAAGGGAATTACGCCGGGGAGCTGTTTTTT
j_call: TRBJ1-4; clone_size: .; d_call: .; v_call: TRBV29-1; cdr3_aa: CGVGATNEKLFF; cdr3_nt: TGCGGCGTTGGGGCGACTAATGAAAAACTGTTTTTT
j_call: TRBJ2-5; clone_size: .; d_call: .; v_call: TRBV29-1; cdr3_aa: CSVEEAGDEQYF; cdr3_nt: TGCAGCGTTGAAGAAGCAGGGGATGAGCAGTACTTC
j_call: TRBJ1-1; clone_size: .; d_call: .; v_call: TRBV5-5; cdr3_aa: CASSLVVQGTEAFF; cdr3_nt: TGTGCCAGCAGCTTGGTCGTCCAAGGCACTGAAGCTTTCTTT
j_call: TRBJ2-7; clone_size: .; d_call: .; v_call: TRBV25-1; cdr3_aa: CASSALDKYEQYF; cdr3_nt: TGTGCCAGCAGTGCCCTAGACAAGTACGAGCAGTACTTC
j_call: TRBJ1-2; clone_size: .; d_call: TRBD1; v_call: TRBV6-1; cdr3_aa: CASNPVMTGGALRGYTF; cdr3_nt: TGTGCCAGCAATCCAGTTATGACAGGGGGCGCACTTCGCGGCTACACCTTC
j_call: TRBJ2-1; clone_size: .; d_call: TRBD1; v_call: TRBV6-1; cdr3_aa: CASSGSDRGLNEQFF; cdr3_nt: TGTGCCAGCAGTGGCTCCGACAGGGGGCTTAATGAGCAGTTCTTC
j_call: TRBJ1-5; clone_size: few; d_call: .; v_call: TRBV9; cdr3_aa: CASSGGGPSNQPQHF; cdr3_nt: TGTGCCAGCAGCGGAGGCGGACCGAGCAATCAGCCCCAGCATTTT
j_call: TRBJ2-3; clone_size: .; d_call: TRBD1; v_call: TRBV11-3; cdr3_aa: CASSFPPGQGMGTDTQYF; cdr3_nt: TGTGCCAGCAGCTTCCCCCCGGGACAGGGGATGGGCACAGATACGCAGTATTTT
j_call: TRBJ2-4; clone_size: .; d_call: TRBD1; v_call: TRBV27; cdr3_aa: CASTLFNGQGAFRAKNIQYF; cdr3_nt: TGTGCCAGCACCCTATTTAACGGACAGGGGGCTTTCAGGGCCAAAAACATTCAGTACTTC
j_call: TRBJ2-7; clone_size: .; d_call: TRBD2; v_call: TRBV9; cdr3_aa: CASSSGGGPIYEQYF; cdr3_nt: TGTGCCAGCAGTTCTGGCGGGGGGCCGATATACGAGCAGTACTTC
j_call: TRBJ2-5; clone_size: .; d_call: TRBD1; v_call: TRBV5-1; cdr3_aa: CASSLTTGDETQYF; cdr3_nt: TGCGCCAGCAGCCTCACAACAGGGGATGAGACCCAGTACTTC
j_call: TRBJ1-1; clone_size: .; d_call: TRBD1; v_call: TRBV5-1; cdr3_aa: CASTSQGQGLGTEAFF; cdr3_nt: TGCGCCAGCACCTCCCAGGGACAGGGGTTGGGAACTGAAGCTTTCTTT
j_call: TRBJ2-5; clone_size: .; d_call: TRBD1; v_call: TRBV28; cdr3_aa: CASSLHSGGQETQYF; cdr3_nt: TGTGCCAGCAGTTTGCATTCAGGGGGCCAAGAGACCCAGTACTTC
j_call: TRBJ2-1; clone_size: .; d_call: .; v_call: TRBV12-3/TRBV12-4; cdr3_aa: CASWRTVLNYNEQFF; cdr3_nt: TGTGCCAGCTGGAGGACGGTATTAAACTACAATGAGCAGTTCTTC
j_call: TRBJ2-1; clone_size: .; d_call: .; v_call: TRBV6-1; cdr3_aa: CASSDYYNEQFF; cdr3_nt: TGTGCCAGCAGTGACTATTACAATGAGCAGTTCTTC
j_call: TRBJ1-2; clone_size: .; d_call: .; v_call: TRBV15; cdr3_aa: CATSRDGNYGYTF; cdr3_nt: TGTGCCACCAGCAGGGACGGAAACTATGGCTACACCTTC
j_call: TRBJ2-3; clone_size: few; d_call: TRBD2; v_call: TRBV6-1; cdr3_aa: CASSEVELAGASDTQYF; cdr3_nt: TGTGCCAGCAGTGAAGTTGAACTAGCGGGGGCCTCGGATACGCAGTATTTT
j_call: TRBJ2-3; clone_size: many; d_call: .; v_call: TRBV7-3; cdr3_aa: CASSLNWGDTQYF; cdr3_nt: TGTGCCAGCAGCTTAAACTGGGGAGATACGCAGTATTTT
j_call: TRBJ2-1; clone_size: .; d_call: .; v_call: TRBV6-5; cdr3_aa: CASRQGGDDEQFF; cdr3_nt: TGTGCCAGCCGTCAGGGGGGAGACGATGAGCAGTTCTTC
j_call: TRBJ1-5; clone_size: .; d_call: .; v_call: TRBV6-5; cdr3_aa: CASSYSGVPNQPQHF; cdr3_nt: TGTGCCAGCAGTTACTCGGGGGTCCCCAATCAGCCCCAGCATTTT
j_call: TRBJ2-1; clone_size: many; d_call: TRBD1; v_call: TRBV20-1; cdr3_aa: CSATGTGKNEQFF; cdr3_nt: TGCAGTGCTACCGGGACAGGGAAAAATGAGCAGTTCTTC
j_call: TRBJ2-5; clone_size: few; d_call: TRBD1; v_call: TRBV2; cdr3_aa: CASLGTGEETQYF; cdr3_nt: TGTGCCAGCTTGGGGACAGGCGAAGAGACCCAGTACTTC
j_call: TRBJ2-1; clone_size: .; d_call: .; v_call: TRBV12-3/TRBV12-4; cdr3_aa: CASIPQGGSEQFF; cdr3_nt: TGTGCCAGCATCCCCCAGGGGGGGTCTGAGCAGTTCTTC
j_call: TRBJ2-1; clone_size: few; d_call: .; v_call: TRBV20-1; cdr3_aa: CSATPLNEQFF; cdr3_nt: TGCAGTGCTACCCCTCTCAATGAGCAGTTCTTC
j_call: TRBJ2-1; clone_size: few; d_call: .; v_call: TRBV5-1; cdr3_aa: CASSEGVTEQFF; cdr3_nt: TGCGCCAGCAGCGAGGGTGTCACTGAGCAGTTCTTC
j_call: TRBJ2-3; clone_size: few; d_call: TRBD1; v_call: TRBV6-2/TRBV6-3; cdr3_aa: CASSTPGQITDTQYF; cdr3_nt: TGTGCCAGCAGTACACCGGGACAGATAACAGATACGCAGTATTTT
j_call: TRBJ2-7; clone_size: .; d_call: .; v_call: TRBV5-8; cdr3_aa: CASSRTQVGEQYF; cdr3_nt: TGTGCCAGCAGCCGCACACAGGTCGGGGAGCAGTACTTC
j_call: TRBJ2-3; clone_size: .; d_call: .; v_call: TRBV7-3; cdr3_aa: CASSQPGNTQYF; cdr3_nt: TGTGCCAGCAGCCAGCCGGGGAACACGCAGTATTTT